This entry lists 20 T cell receptor beta chains sequenced from one sample in a study of blood T cells in healthy people across ages (dated by TCRdb to about 2015). Receptors were amplified or captured by 5' RACE. These reads were obtained on an Illumina HiSeq 2500. A second PCR of roughly 7 to 11 cycles was performed with a sample-barcoded 5' primer and a J-beta primer mix. In TCRdb, the public reads were trimmed at Q25 with fastp and aligned with MiXCR, with productive beta chains retained. A single entry per CDR3 protein holds the most common genes and DNA from its merged rows. For this sample there are some 760,000 distinct CDR3 sequences; 25% appear just once. Jointly, the top ten make up more than 8.5% of the sample. These same data were also listed under a study on T cells of mothers and their children.

Sequencing input: blood. All receptors derive from a boy younger than 18 in good health.

There are a few counts of this clonotype. This sequence joins TRBV6-6 and TRBJ2-4; 7 bases map to TRBD1. This CDR3 has 13 residues. Germline V gene lookup returns CDR1 MNHNY and CDR2 SVGAGI (reference sequence). V was pared by 6 bases and J by 10 bases, with 9 bases of the junction left unmatched. The CDR3, as DNA: TGTGCCAGCAGCCGAAACGAACAGGGGATTCAGTACTTC. Translating it yields CASSRNEQGIQYF.

The V and J genes are TRBV12-3 or TRBV12-4 and TRBJ1-3, with 8 bases matching TRBD1. Trimming took 5 bases from V and 0 from J; bases not matched to a gene: 3. CDR3 length: 15 residues. The CDR3 DNA reads as TGTGCCAGCAGTAAACAGGGGGACTCTGGAAACACCATATATTTT. It is translated as CASSKQGDSGNTIYF.

The chain uses TRBV29-1 and TRBJ2-1; D is perhaps TRBD2 (6 bases). From germline, CDR1 is SQVTM and CDR2 ANQGSEA. The CDR3 covers 13 residues. V lost 5 bases and J 8 bases, leaving 16 bases between the germline ends. The CDR3 loop is CSVWDSRADEQFF. Here the CDR3 DNA reads TGCAGCGTTTGGGACTCCCGCGCCGATGAGCAGTTCTTC.

The chain employs TRBV5-1 and TRBJ1-2, with 12 positions matching TRBD1. CDR1 and CDR2 (germline): SGHRS, YFSETQ. The CDR3 spans 16 residues. V lost 4 bases, J lost 8 bases, and 12 bases stayed unmatched. The DNA of the CDR3 is TGCGCCAGCAGCCGGAATTTGGGACAGGGGGCGAGAGGCTACACCTTC. Amino acids: CASSRNLGQGARGYTF. The variable domain in full, completed from reference TRBV5-1 and TRBJ1-2, reads KAGVTQTPRYLIKTRGQQVTLSCSPISGHRSVSWYQQTPGQGLQFLFEYFSETQRNKGNFPGRFSGRQFSNSRSEMNVSTLELGDSALYLCASSRNLGQGARGYTFGSGTRLTVV.

V usage is TRBV29-1 and J usage is TRBJ2-2; D might be TRBD1 or TRBD2, each matching 5 bases. This CDR3 region has 13 residues. The V end was cut by 4 bases, the J end by 0 bases, with 6 bases between. CDR1 SQVTM and CDR2 ANQGSEA come from the germline V gene. The CDR3 nucleotides read TGCAGCGTTGGGGGGACGAACACCGGGGAGCTGTTTTTT. This translates into CSVGGTNTGELFF.

This clonotype was seen a handful of times. The J gene is TRBJ2-5, the V gene TRBV4-1; possibly TRBD2 for D (6 bases). In germline, CDR1 is MGHRA, CDR2 YSYEKL. Trimming cost V 0 bases and J 3 bases, with 20 bases left between them. The CDR3 is 18 amino acids. The CDR3 nucleotides are TGCGCCAGCAGCCAAGATCAACCCCGGCGGTGGAGGGAAGAGACCCAGTACTTC. It yields the protein CASSQDQPRRWREETQYF.

This chain uses TRBV28 with TRBJ1-5, with D maybe TRBD1 (6 bases). Trimming took off 3 bases at V and 6 bases at J, with 24 bases between the two ends. Germline CDR1 is MDHEN and CDR2 is SYDVKM. This CDR3 is 18 amino acids long. CDR3 DNA: TGTGCCAGCAGTTTGCGAGTTTGGACAGTTCGCCTGATTCAGCCCCAGCATTTT. The encoded protein is CASSLRVWTVRLIQPQHF. Using reference TRBV28 and TRBJ1-5 for the parts outside the CDR3, the full variable domain is DVKVTQSSRYLVKRTGEKVFLECVQDMDHENMFWYRQDPGLGLRLIYFSYDVKMKEKGDIPEGYSVSREKKERFSLILESASTNQTSMYLCASSLRVWTVRLIQPQHFGDGTRLSIL.

This clonotype was counted ten times or more. This chain links TRBV9 with TRBJ1-4; D gene uncertain. Trimming removed 3 bases from V and 0 bases from J, with 12 bases in between. There are 16 residues in the CDR3. Germline CDR1 and CDR2: SGDLS and YYNGEE. The chain's CDR3 is CASSATVRSTNEKLFF. DNA for the CDR3: TGTGCCAGCAGCGCTACTGTCAGATCAACTAATGAAAAACTGTTTTTT.

This clonotype has only a few counts. This chain joins TRBV7-2 and TRBJ2-1; 9 bases agree with TRBD2. In germline, CDR1 is SGHTA, CDR2 FQGNSA. V lost 5 bases and J lost 7; bases outside the gene matches: 12. The CDR3 covers 16 residues. The CDR3 DNA reads TGTGCCAGCAGCCCGACGGCGGGAGGGCCCAGAAATGAGCAGTTCTTC. As protein: CASSPTAGGPRNEQFF.

This clonotype was detected only a few times. This rearrangement joins TRBV28 to TRBJ2-5; 12 positions agree with TRBD2. Near its end, the DNA agrees better with TRBJ2-1, so the J call may be wrong. The CDR3 covers 15 residues. Germline V gene lookup returns CDR1 MDHEN and CDR2 SYDVKM. The CDR3 DNA sequence: TGTGCCAGCACCGCGCTAGCGGGAGGGTTGCATGAGCAGTTCTTC. Protein: CASTALAGGLHEQFF.

The CDR3 sequence is CASSLYETSGSYEQYF. The CDR3 bases are TGTGCCAGCAGTTTATATGAGACTAGCGGGAGCTACGAGCAGTACTTC. The J gene is TRBJ2-7, the V gene TRBV28; 12 nucleotides align to TRBD2. The germline V gene encodes CDR1 MDHEN and CDR2 SYDVKM. The CDR3 consists of 16 residues. The V gene end was trimmed by 1 base and the J gene end by 3 bases; junction bases not matched to a gene: 4.

This clonotype was seen a handful of times. The chain couples TRBV24-1 to TRBJ2-5, with 7 bases that match TRBD1. The CDR3 runs to 11 residues. The J segment lost 8 bases and the V segment lost 6 bases, leaving 2 bases of the junction unmatched. The germline gives CDR1 KGHDR, CDR2 SFDVKD. The CDR3 loop is CATSTGVTQYF. The CDR3 coding sequence is TGTGCCACCAGTACAGGGGTAACCCAGTACTTC.

The chain uses TRBV29-1 and TRBJ2-5; D is possibly TRBD1 (6 bases). The assigned J gene may be wrong: the sequence end matches TRBJ2-1 better. This CDR3 has 14 amino acids. CDR1 and CDR2 from the germline V gene are SQVTM and ANQGSEA. CDR3 nucleotides: TGCAGCGCCCGAAGGGGGACGGTTAACAATGAGCAGTTCTTC. This codes for CSARRGTVNNEQFF.

This clonotype was counted ten times or more. J is TRBJ2-5 and V is TRBV20-1, with TRBD2 identical over 10 bases. Per the germline V gene, CDR1 is DFQATT and CDR2 is SNEGSKA (reference sequence). J gave up 5 bases and V 6 bases, and 3 bases lay outside the gene matches. The CDR3 is made up of 12 amino acids. This CDR3 is CSALAGKETQYF. In DNA form, the CDR3 reads TGCAGTGCACTAGCGGGGAAGGAGACCCAGTACTTC.

This clonotype was picked up a small number of times. The chain combines TRBV6-5 with TRBJ2-1; 10 nucleotides line up with TRBD2. This CDR3 comprises 14 residues. The germline gives CDR1 MNHEY, CDR2 SVGAGI. The ends lost 9 bases at V and 4 bases at J; junction bases unmatched: 6. The CDR3 protein is CASALAGAYNEQFF. CDR3 nucleotide sequence: TGTGCCAGTGCCCTAGCGGGAGCTTACAATGAGCAGTTCTTC.

This clonotype showed up many times. The chain combines TRBV20-1 with TRBJ2-1, with D possibly called TRBD1 or TRBD2 (5 bases each). Trimming cost V 2 bases and J 8 bases, with 16 bases left between them. CDR3 length: 14 amino acids. Germline V CDR1 and CDR2: DFQATT, SNEGSKA (reference sequence). DNA for the CDR3: TGCAGTGCTAGATTCGGGGCTAATACCGATGAGCAGTTCTTC. This gives the protein CSARFGANTDEQFF.

V and J are TRBV7-9 and TRBJ2-1, with a weak D call TRBD2 (6 bases). V was cut by 1 base and J by 2 bases, with 12 bases left in between. Germline V lookup: CDR1 SEHNR, CDR2 FQNEAQ (reference sequence). This CDR3 contains 16 residues. The chain's CDR3 is CASSLVAGSTYNEQFF. As DNA, the CDR3 is TGTGCCAGCAGCTTAGTGGCGGGGTCTACCTACAATGAGCAGTTCTTC.

This clonotype came up a few times. V gene TRBV28 combines with J gene TRBJ2-5, with TRBD2 matching over 14 bases. The trim removed 4 bases at V and 3 bases at J, leaving 4 bases unmatched. CDR3 length equals 16 residues. Per germline, CDR1 MDHEN and CDR2 SYDVKM. CDR3 bases: TGTGCCAGCAGTTCCAAGGGACTAGCGGGGGAAGAGACCCAGTACTTC. Translated, it gives CASSSKGLAGEETQYF.

In its sample, this clonotype was seen a few times. The chain carries TRBV2 and TRBJ2-1; D is possibly TRBD1 (5 bases). V dropped 7 bases and J dropped 0 bases, with 22 bases sitting between them. CDR3 length: 18 residues. Germline V gene lookup returns CDR1 SNHLY and CDR2 FYNNEI. The CDR3 nucleotides read TGTGCCAGCATTCATGGGGCGGTGGTACTAAGCTCCTACAATGAGCAGTTCTTC. Translation gives CASIHGAVVLSSYNEQFF.

The chain has TRBV29-1 and TRBJ2-5; maybe TRBD1 (5 bases). The CDR3 has 14 residues. CDR1 SQVTM and CDR2 ANQGSEA come from the germline V gene. V was shortened by 6 bases and J by 5 bases, with 19 bases between the two germline ends. CDR3 residues: CSVKRTRAMETQYF. The CDR3 DNA reads as TGCAGCGTGAAACGGACCAGGGCAATGGAGACCCAGTACTTC.